Reported below is one T cell receptor (beta chain). The antigen is unknown. Using immunoSEQ multiplex PCR, the repertoire was profiled, and TCRdb retains in-frame clones only, with some absent. The data contain over 50,000 clones, around 90% of them singletons. CDR1 and CDR2 from the germline V gene are ENHRY and SYGVKD. The CDR3 has 16 residues. V was pared by 0 bases and J by 2 bases, with 4 bases of the junction left unmatched. Time point here: week 5, during vaccination. The investigators gave 300 ug of mutant IDH1 20-mer peptide in each vaccine dose, together with topical imiquimod. This record belongs to a study of a mutant IDH1 vaccine in newly diagnosed glioma.

The TCR originated in a woman in her thirties or forties with glioma. The chain uses TRBV10-3 and TRBJ2-5; 9 nucleotides match TRBD2. The specimen comprised PBMCs, sampled from a glioma patient whose treatment included an IDH1 peptide vaccine. The CDR3, as DNA: TGTGCCATCAGTGAGTCGGAAGCGGGGGGACAAGAGACCCAGTACTTC. Amino acids: CAISESEAGGQETQYF.